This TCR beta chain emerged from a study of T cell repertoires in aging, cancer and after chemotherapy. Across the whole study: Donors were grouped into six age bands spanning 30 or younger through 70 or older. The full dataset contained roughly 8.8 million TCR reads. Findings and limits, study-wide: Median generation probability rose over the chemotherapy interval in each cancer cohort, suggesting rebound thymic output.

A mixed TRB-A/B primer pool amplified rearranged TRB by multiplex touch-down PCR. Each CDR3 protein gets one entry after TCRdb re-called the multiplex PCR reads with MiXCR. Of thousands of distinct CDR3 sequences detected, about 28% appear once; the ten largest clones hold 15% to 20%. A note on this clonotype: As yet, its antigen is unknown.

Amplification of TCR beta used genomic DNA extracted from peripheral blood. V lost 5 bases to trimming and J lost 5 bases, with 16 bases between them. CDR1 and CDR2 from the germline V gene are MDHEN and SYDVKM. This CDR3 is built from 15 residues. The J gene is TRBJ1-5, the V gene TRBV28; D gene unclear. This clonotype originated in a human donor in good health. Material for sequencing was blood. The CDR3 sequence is CASSGVELLDQPQHF. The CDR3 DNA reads TGTGCCAGCAGTGGGGTAGAACTACTTGATCAGCCCCAGCATTTT. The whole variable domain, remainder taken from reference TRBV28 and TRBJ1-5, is DVKVTQSSRYLVKRTGEKVFLECVQDMDHENMFWYRQDPGLGLRLIYFSYDVKMKEKGDIPEGYSVSREKKERFSLILESASTNQTSMYLCASSGVELLDQPQHFGDGTRLSIL.